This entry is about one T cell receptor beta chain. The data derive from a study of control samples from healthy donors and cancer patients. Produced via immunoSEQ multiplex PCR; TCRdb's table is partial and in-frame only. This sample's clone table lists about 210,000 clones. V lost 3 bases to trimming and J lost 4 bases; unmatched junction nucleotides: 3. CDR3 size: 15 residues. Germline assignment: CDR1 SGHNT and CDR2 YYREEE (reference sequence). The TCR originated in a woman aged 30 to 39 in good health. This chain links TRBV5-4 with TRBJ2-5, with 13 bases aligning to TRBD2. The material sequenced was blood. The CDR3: CASSSLAGGLETQYF. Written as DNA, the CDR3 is TGTGCCAGCAGCTCACTAGCGGGGGGGCTAGAGACCCAGTACTTC.